These 9 T cell receptor beta chains were all obtained from the same sample, sequenced in a study of Ad26.COV2.S vaccination and SARS-CoV-2 variants. Measured with immunoSEQ multiplex PCR; TCRdb has only the in-frame clones, and not every one. The table lists over 100,000 clones, around three quarters of them singletons. The sequencing used peripheral blood, collected after recovery from COVID-19. Receptors originate from a human donor who had recovered from COVID-19.

This chain connects TRBV5-1 to TRBJ2-5; no clear D. Germline V gives CDR1 SGHRS, CDR2 YFSETQ. Between the trimmed V and J ends, which lost 4 bases and 2 bases, there was a span of 3 bases. The CDR3 has 11 amino acids. In DNA, the CDR3 is TGCGCCAGCAGCATACAAGAGACCCAGTACTTC. Translation gives CASSIQETQYF.

This chain joins TRBV4-3 and TRBJ2-3, with TRBD2 as a possible D gene (6 bases). V was shortened by 1 base and J by 1 base, with 6 bases between the two germline ends. The CDR3 is 14 residues long. Germline V lookup: CDR1 LGHNA, CDR2 YSLEER. The CDR3 bases are TGCGCCAGCAGCCAAGGGGGGGGCACAGATACGCAGTATTTT. This codes for CASSQGGGTDTQYF.

The V call is TRBV10-3, the J call TRBJ2-1, with D possibly matching TRBD1 (6 bases). Germline CDR1 and CDR2: ENHRY and SYGVKD. Trimming removed 3 bases at V and 0 bases at J, with 15 bases between. The CDR3 runs 17 residues. CDR3 DNA sequence: TGTGCCATCAGTGACCCCAGGGGAAGGAGCTCCTACAATGAGCAGTTCTTC. Protein sequence: CAISDPRGRSSYNEQFF.

This clone was seen once. The J gene is TRBJ2-7, the V gene TRBV25-1, with 7 bases fitting TRBD1. Germline V lookup: CDR1 MGHDK, CDR2 SYGVNS. The CDR3 has 14 amino acids. Losses at the gene ends were 8 bases for V and 3 bases for J; bases not matched to a gene: 10. CDR3 nucleotide sequence: TGTGCCAGCTCAGGACAGGAGAGGCTCTACGAGCAGTACTTC. This codes for CASSGQERLYEQYF.

In its sample, this clone was seen a few times. The chain couples TRBV14 to TRBJ1-6; D gene unclear. Trimming removed 0 bases at V and 9 bases at J, with 6 bases between. Germline V lookup: CDR1 SGHDN, CDR2 FVKESK. The CDR3 length is 13 residues. CDR3 sequence: CASSQDIGSPLHF. The CDR3 DNA is TGTGCCAGCAGCCAAGACATTGGTTCACCCCTCCACTTT.

This rearrangement joins TRBV2 to TRBJ2-3; a weak D match, TRBD2 (6 bases). Germline V lookup: CDR1 SNHLY, CDR2 FYNNEI. The V and J ends lost 7 bases and 1 base respectively, with 9 bases between them. This CDR3 is 13 amino acids long. CDR3 residues: CASTPSGTDTQYF. The CDR3 DNA follows: TGTGCCAGCACACCTAGCGGCACAGATACGCAGTATTTT.

This chain uses TRBV2 with TRBJ2-2; 7 bases are shared with TRBD1. J was trimmed by 6 bases and V by 2 bases; bases with no gene match: 3. Germline CDR1 SNHLY, CDR2 FYNNEI. The CDR3 runs 14 residues. In DNA, the CDR3 is TGTGCCAGCAGTGAAAATCAGGGGGCCGGGGAGCTGTTTTTT. It specifies CASSENQGAGELFF. Based on the CDR3 plus reference TRBV2 and TRBJ2-2, the full variable domain is EPEVTQTPSHQVTQMGQEVILRCVPISNHLYFYWYRQILGQKVEFLVSFYNNEISEKSEIFDDQFSVERPDGSNFTLKIRSTKLEDSAMYFCASSENQGAGELFFGEGSRLTVL.

J is TRBJ1-5 and V is TRBV28; TRBD1 matches 7 bases. Trimming at V came to 5 bases and at J to 9 bases, leaving 7 bases not matched to a gene. From germline, CDR1 is MDHEN and CDR2 SYDVKM. The CDR3 extends over 13 amino acids. CDR3 amino acids: CASSEGAAGPQHF. The CDR3 DNA follows: TGTGCCAGCAGTGAGGGGGCGGCAGGGCCCCAGCATTTT.

This chain connects TRBV11-2 to TRBJ1-4, with TRBD1 identical over 7 bases. The CDR3 is 16 amino acids. Trimming took 4 bases from V and 6 from J; bases not matched to a gene: 11. The germline V gene encodes CDR1 SGHAT and CDR2 FQNNGV. Here the CDR3 DNA reads TGTGCCAGCAGCTACGGACACAGGGGTTCGGATGAAAAACTGTTTTTT. Its translation is CASSYGHRGSDEKLFF.